This paragraph reports one T cell receptor beta chain. Original handling: Reference gene primer amplification in the assay estimated nucleated cell counts. Measured with immunoSEQ multiplex PCR; TCRdb has only the in-frame clones, and not every one. The DNA was the basis for D and trimming; V, J and clone size are from that table. The table has about 460,000 clones, approximately 90% seen once. This entry belongs to a study of blood T cell repertoires in COVID-19. Study information: Both acute and convalescent COVID-19 samples were obtained from the United States, Italy and Spain. The cDNA or gDNA used as material had been derived from T cells, B-cell-depleted T cells, or PBMCs.

The germline gives CDR1 LNHDA, CDR2 SQIVND (reference sequence). The ends were cut back, 1 base at V and 6 bases at J, with 10 bases in the middle. The CDR3 length is 15 residues. Resolution of symptoms, clearance, or two negative PCRs was present in recovered Cohort 3 donors. The sequencing sample was made of PBMCs or T cells enriched from blood (not recorded which). The TCR sequence derives from a woman aged 55 to 70 who had recovered from COVID-19. The chain recombines TRBV19 with TRBJ1-6; D is perhaps TRBD1 (6 bases). CDR3 nucleotide sequence: TGTGCCAGTAGTATAGCCCCGGACAGTAATTCACCCCTCCACTTT. Residues: CASSIAPDSNSPLHF.